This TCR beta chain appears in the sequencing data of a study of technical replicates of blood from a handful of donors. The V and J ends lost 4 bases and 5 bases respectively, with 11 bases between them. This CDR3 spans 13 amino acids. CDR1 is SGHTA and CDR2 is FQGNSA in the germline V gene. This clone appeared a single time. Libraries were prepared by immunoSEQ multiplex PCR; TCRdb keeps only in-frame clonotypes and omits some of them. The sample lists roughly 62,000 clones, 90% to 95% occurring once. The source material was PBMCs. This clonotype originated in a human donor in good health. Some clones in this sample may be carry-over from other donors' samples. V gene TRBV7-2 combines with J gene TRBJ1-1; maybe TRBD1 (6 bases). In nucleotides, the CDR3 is TGTGCCAGCAGCTCCCCAGGGGTGACTGAAGCTTTCTTT. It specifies CASSSPGVTEAFF.